The 30 T cell receptor beta chains below come from one sample, sequenced in a study of T cell responses to AZD1222 COVID-19 vaccine. Clones were read by immunoSEQ multiplex PCR, and TCRdb kept only the in-frame ones, dropping some. The sample has about 90,000 clones; 85% are singletons. This material consisted of peripheral blood, taken 28 days after the second AZD1222 dose. The receptors were gathered from an adult who received the AZD1222 COVID-19 vaccine.

The chain is built from TRBV6-2 or TRBV6-3 and TRBJ2-6; D might be TRBD2 (5 bases). Germline V CDR1 and CDR2: MNHEY, SVGEGT. Trimming took 4 bases from V and 0 from J, leaving 10 bases between them. The CDR3 runs to 16 residues. Written as DNA, the CDR3 is TGTGCCAGCAGTTCCTCCGGACTCTCTGGGGCCAACGTCCTGACTTTC. Amino acid sequence: CASSSSGLSGANVLTF.

V is TRBV12-5 and J is TRBJ2-3; D gene unclear. The CDR3 is made up of 13 amino acids. V was pared by 0 bases and J by 6 bases, with 7 bases between. Germline CDR1 reads LGHNT; CDR2 reads FRNRAP. The CDR3 protein is CASGLVLADTQYF. The CDR3 bases are TGTGCTAGTGGTTTGGTCCTGGCCGATACGCAGTATTTT.

This clone was observed once. The chain recombines TRBV6-2 or TRBV6-3 with TRBJ1-2; TRBD1 matches at 8 bases. CDR3 length: 14 residues. Germline V lookup: CDR1 MNHEY, CDR2 SVGEGT. V shed 4 bases, J shed 5 bases, and the junction held 6 bases outside the gene matches. CDR3 bases: TGTGCCAGCAGTTTCGTGGGACAGGCATATGGCTACACCTTC. It codes for CASSFVGQAYGYTF.

The chain has TRBV29-1 and TRBJ2-7; TRBD1 agrees at 7 bases. Per the germline V gene, CDR1 is SQVTM and CDR2 is ANQGSEA. V was pared by 2 bases and J by 2 bases, with 12 bases of the junction left unmatched. The CDR3 loop spans 16 amino acids. CDR3: CSVESQRTGLTYEQYF. The DNA of the CDR3 is TGCAGCGTTGAAAGTCAAAGGACAGGTTTAACCTACGAGCAGTACTTC.

V is TRBV2 and J is TRBJ2-2; TRBD2 agrees at 15 bases. V shed 4 bases and J 7 bases; nucleotides not matched to a gene: 4. This CDR3 contains 16 residues. Germline V gene sequence: CDR1 SNHLY, CDR2 FYNNEI. The chain's CDR3 is CASSGTSGGAIGELFF. The CDR3 DNA reads as TGTGCCAGCAGTGGGACTAGCGGGGGGGCAATCGGGGAGCTGTTTTTT.

This chain links TRBV29-1 with TRBJ2-1; D tentatively fits TRBD1 or TRBD2 (6 bases each). V shed 3 bases and J shed 5 bases, with 14 bases lying between them. Germline V CDR1 and CDR2: SQVTM, ANQGSEA. The CDR3 totals 14 residues. CDR3 in amino acids: CSVDGSRGDNEQFF. The CDR3 region has the DNA TGCAGCGTTGATGGGTCTAGGGGGGACAATGAGCAGTTCTTC.

CDR3 amino acids: CASSIERGYEQYF. The CDR3 bases are TGTGCCAGTAGTATCGAAAGGGGTTACGAGCAGTACTTC. The chain couples TRBV19 to TRBJ2-7; tentatively, D is TRBD1 (5 bases). The CDR3 is 13 residues long. Trimming took off 3 bases at V and 4 bases at J, with 10 bases between the two ends. The germline V gene has CDR1 LNHDA and CDR2 SQIVND (reference sequence).

The rearrangement joins TRBV14 to TRBJ1-4; D gene uncertain. Germline V gene data show CDR1 as SGHDN and CDR2 as FVKESK. The V and J ends lost 4 bases and 4 bases respectively, with 7 bases between them. The CDR3 is 13 residues long. The DNA of the CDR3 is TGTGCCAGCAGCCGGGCCCTTAATGAAAAACTGTTTTTT. Its translation: CASSRALNEKLFF.

This clone was counted between two and nine times. CDR3 in amino acids: CASSPSAAFEAFF. CDR3 bases: TGTGCCAGCAGCCCATCCGCCGCGTTTGAAGCTTTCTTT. This chain links TRBV3-1 (or the pseudogene TRBV3-2) with TRBJ1-1; D is unresolved. The V gene lost 4 bases and the J gene lost 7 bases, with 13 bases spanning the gap. The length of the CDR3 is 13 residues. The germline V gene encodes CDR1 LGHDT and CDR2 YNNKEL (reference sequence).

The chain couples TRBV7-9 to TRBJ2-3, with TRBD2 matching over 8 bases. The germline gives CDR1 SEHNR, CDR2 FQNEAQ (reference sequence). The ends lost 5 bases at V and 3 bases at J; junction bases unmatched: 7. This CDR3 is built from 15 residues. The CDR3 loop is CASSPPGLDTDTQYF. The CDR3 nucleotides are TGTGCCAGCAGCCCGCCGGGACTAGATACAGATACGCAGTATTTT.

This clone was seen only once. The chain links TRBV11-3 to TRBJ2-5; 9 positions agree with TRBD1. The V and J ends lost 5 bases and 7 bases, in that order; junction bases with no gene match: 8. Looked up from germline, CDR1 is SGHNT and CDR2 is YENEEA. CDR3 length: 14 residues. The CDR3 sequence is CASSPGQGTATQYF. CDR3 DNA: TGTGCCAGCAGCCCGGGACAGGGAACTGCGACCCAGTACTTC. Together with reference TRBV11-3 and TRBJ2-5, the CDR3 gives the full variable domain: EAGVVQSPRYKIIEKKQPVAFWCNPISGHNTLYWYLQNLGQGPELLIRYENEEAVDDSQLPKDRFSAERLKGVDSTLKIQPAELGDSAVYLCASSPGQGTATQYFGPGTRLLVL.

The chain is built from TRBV7-9 and TRBJ2-1, with 7 positions matching TRBD1. Germline-derived CDR1 and CDR2 are SEHNR and FQNEAQ (reference sequence). The length of the CDR3 is 12 residues. The V and J ends lost 6 bases and 4 bases, in that order; junction bases with no gene match: 0. The CDR3 loop reads CASRGQYNEQFF. CDR3 nucleotide sequence: TGTGCCAGCAGGGGACAGTACAATGAGCAGTTCTTC.

The V gene is TRBV10-2, the J gene TRBJ2-7; 10 bases line up with TRBD2. After removal of 7 bases from V and 5 bases from J, the junction contained 8 bases not matched to a gene. CDR1 and CDR2 from the germline V gene are WSHSY and SAAADI. The CDR3 has 14 amino acids. The CDR3 DNA reads as TGCGCCAGCAAGCTTAGCGGGGGGACCCACGAGCAGTACTTC. This codes for CASKLSGGTHEQYF.

The V and J genes are TRBV7-2 and TRBJ2-1, with 7 bases matching TRBD2. The CDR3 loop spans 15 amino acids. CDR1 and CDR2 (germline): SGHTA, FQGNSA. The V gene end was trimmed by 2 bases and the J gene end by 2 bases; junction bases not matched to a gene: 3. The CDR3 DNA is TGTGCCAGCAGCTTATGGGGGGGAGCCTACAATGAGCAGTTCTTC. Encoded protein: CASSLWGGAYNEQFF.

The V gene is TRBV27, the J gene TRBJ1-1; 9 bases fit TRBD1. The junction had 5 bases not matched to a gene; V was cut back by 2 bases and J by 1 base. The CDR3 covers 16 residues. Germline V gives CDR1 MNHEY, CDR2 SMNVEV (reference sequence). The CDR3 protein is CASSLIWTGANTEAFF. DNA for the CDR3: TGTGCCAGCAGTTTAATTTGGACAGGGGCGAACACTGAAGCTTTCTTT.

DNA of the CDR3: TGTGCCAGCAGCAAGTCAACAGGGGATTTGAACACTGAAGCTTTCTTT. Amino acid sequence: CASSKSTGDLNTEAFF. This rearrangement joins TRBV21-1 to TRBJ1-1; TRBD1, the D gene given by the table, was not confirmed from the DNA. TRBV21-1 is listed as a pseudogene. The CDR3 has 16 amino acids.

This clone has more than one count but fewer than ten. The chain has TRBV7-9 and TRBJ2-7; 10 bases are shared with TRBD2. This CDR3 region has 14 residues. After removal of 6 bases from V and 7 bases from J, the junction contained 9 bases not matched to a gene. CDR1 and CDR2 (germline): SEHNR, FQNEAQ (reference sequence). CDR3 residues: CASSPSGRGREQYF. CDR3 in DNA: TGTGCCAGCAGTCCTAGCGGGAGAGGAAGAGAGCAGTACTTC.

The rearrangement uses TRBV28 and TRBJ1-4; D is ambiguous. The germline V gene encodes CDR1 MDHEN and CDR2 SYDVKM. The V and J ends lost 3 bases and 8 bases respectively, with 16 bases between them. The CDR3 is made up of 15 amino acids. The CDR3 reads CASSFSGSQREKLFF. The CDR3 DNA is TGTGCCAGCAGTTTCTCCGGGAGCCAAAGGGAAAAACTGTTTTTT.

The rearrangement joins TRBV7-6 to TRBJ2-3; 10 positions agree with TRBD1. Germline V CDR1 and CDR2: SGHVS, FNYEAQ. The trim removed 5 bases at V and 0 bases at J, leaving 5 bases unmatched. CDR3 length equals 16 residues. Here the CDR3 DNA reads TGTGCCAGCAGCCAACGACAGGGGGCAAGCACAGATACGCAGTATTTT. It translates to CASSQRQGASTDTQYF.

This chain connects TRBV13 to TRBJ1-1; 7 bases agree with TRBD1. The CDR3 spans 15 residues. The V segment lost 3 bases and the J segment 1 base; nucleotides outside the gene matches: 5. Germline CDR1 is PRHDT and CDR2 is FYEKMQ (reference sequence). The CDR3 is CASSFPGQQNTEAFF. In DNA form, the CDR3 reads TGTGCCAGCAGCTTTCCGGGACAGCAGAACACTGAAGCTTTCTTT.

The chain carries TRBV10-2 and TRBJ2-1, with 10 bases matching TRBD2. V gave up 10 bases and J gave up 10 bases; unmatched junction bases: 13. Looked up from germline, CDR1 is WSHSY and CDR2 is SAAADI. This CDR3 has 14 amino acids. The CDR3, as DNA: TGCGCCACCGGAGCGCTAGCGGGAGAGGGGGAGCAGTTCTTC. Amino acids: CATGALAGEGEQFF.

The rearrangement links TRBV30 to TRBJ1-2; 9 bases agree with TRBD1. The germline CDR1 and CDR2 sequences are GTSNPN and SVGIG (reference sequence). The CDR3 is 15 residues long. Trimming took 4 bases from V and 8 from J; bases not matched to a gene: 14. CDR3 sequence reads: CAWTRGTGRVTGYTF. CDR3 sequence (DNA): TGTGCCTGGACCCGGGGGACAGGGCGAGTTACAGGCTACACCTTC. Full variable domain (rest looked up from reference TRBV30 and TRBJ1-2): SQTIHQWPATLVQPVGSPLSLECTVEGTSNPNLYWYRQAAGRGLQLLFYSVGIGQISSEVPQNLSASRPQDRQFILSSKKLLLSDSGFYLCAWTRGTGRVTGYTFGSGTRLTVV.

V gene TRBV6-1 combines with J gene TRBJ2-7; 8 nucleotides line up with TRBD2. There are 17 residues in the CDR3. With V trimmed by 0 bases and J by 2 bases, 9 bases remained unmatched. Germline values: CDR1 MNHNS, CDR2 SASEGT. The CDR3 DNA reads TGTGCCAGCAGTGAAGCTTTCCGACTAGCGCCCACCTACGAGCAGTACTTC. Its protein product is CASSEAFRLAPTYEQYF.

The chain is built from TRBV2 and TRBJ2-5; possible D gene TRBD2, 6 bases. The germline CDR1 and CDR2 sequences are SNHLY and FYNNEI. V gave up 8 bases and J gave up 7 bases, with 14 bases separating them. The CDR3 runs 12 residues. The CDR3 DNA sequence: TGTGCCAGCGGGGACTGGGGAGGGACCCAGTACTTC. Translation gives CASGDWGGTQYF.

CDR3 DNA: TGTGCCAGCAGCTTAGAGTCAGGCTATAACAATGAGCAGTTCTTC. It specifies CASSLESGYNNEQFF. The genes are TRBV7-8 and TRBJ2-1, with no clear D. This CDR3 contains 15 residues. Germline V lookup: CDR1 SGHVS, CDR2 FQNEAQ. Trimming shortened V by 1 base and J by 5 bases, and 12 bases separated the two germline ends. The full variable domain, its missing parts supplied by reference TRBV7-8 and TRBJ2-1, is GAGVSQSPRYKVAKRGQDVALRCDPISGHVSLFWYQQALGQGPEFLTYFQNEAQLDKSGLPSDRFFAERPEGSVSTLKIQRTQQEDSAVYLCASSLESGYNNEQFFGPGTRLTVL.

This rearrangement joins TRBV2 to TRBJ1-1; TRBD1 aligns across 7 bases. The CDR3 length is 14 residues. V gave up 8 bases and J gave up 7 bases; unmatched junction bases: 13. CDR1 is SNHLY and CDR2 is FYNNEI in the germline V gene. CDR3 sequence (DNA): TGTGCCAGCCAAACCTCACCCAGGACAGGTGAAGCTTTCTTT. This gives the protein CASQTSPRTGEAFF.

This chain joins TRBV19 and TRBJ2-7, with D uncertain. The CDR3 sequence is 13 residues long. Germline V lookup: CDR1 LNHDA, CDR2 SQIVND (reference sequence). Trimming pared 6 bases from V and 3 bases from J, leaving 12 bases between. The CDR3: CASSPRAVYEQYF. Here the CDR3 DNA reads TGTGCCAGTAGCCCCCGCGCGGTCTACGAGCAGTACTTC.

This rearrangement joins TRBV18 to TRBJ1-2, with TRBD1 as a possible D gene (5 bases). Per the germline V gene, CDR1 is KGHSH and CDR2 is LQKENI. This CDR3 contains 15 residues. With 2 bases removed from V and 7 bases from J, the gap between germline ends came to 17 bases. The CDR3 loop is CASSPGSRVDGGYTF. CDR3 DNA sequence: TGTGCCAGCTCACCAGGGAGCAGGGTCGATGGTGGCTACACCTTC.

The rearrangement uses TRBV15 and TRBJ2-5; 8 bases match TRBD1. The CDR3 runs 14 residues. Germline loops: CDR1 LNHNV, CDR2 YYDKDF (reference sequence). V lost 5 bases, J lost 5 bases, and 7 bases stayed unmatched. The CDR3 spells CATSPRTGQETQYF. The CDR3 region has the DNA TGTGCCACCAGCCCGCGGACAGGGCAGGAGACCCAGTACTTC.

The chain has TRBV9 and TRBJ2-3, with a tentative D call TRBD1 (5 bases). The V end lost 0 bases, the J end lost 4 bases, and 9 bases lay between the germline ends. Looked up from germline, CDR1 is SGDLS and CDR2 is YYNGEE. CDR3 length: 14 amino acids. CDR3 sequence (DNA): TGTGCCAGCAGCGTAGGTCCAGGGTCAGATACGCAGTATTTT. The encoded protein is CASSVGPGSDTQYF.